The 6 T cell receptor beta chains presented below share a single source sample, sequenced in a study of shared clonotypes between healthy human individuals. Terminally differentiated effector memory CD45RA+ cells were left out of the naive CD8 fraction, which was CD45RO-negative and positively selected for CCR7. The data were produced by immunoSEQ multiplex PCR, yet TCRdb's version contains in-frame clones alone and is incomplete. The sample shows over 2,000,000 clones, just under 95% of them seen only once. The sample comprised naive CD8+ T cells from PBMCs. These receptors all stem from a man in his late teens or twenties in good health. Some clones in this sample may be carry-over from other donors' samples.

The CDR3 nucleotides are TGTGCCAGCAGTTACCGGACGGGATTCTATGGCTACACCTTC. Translation gives CASSYRTGFYGYTF. The chain is built from TRBV28 and TRBJ1-2; D ambiguous. The germline V gene encodes CDR1 MDHEN and CDR2 SYDVKM. Between the trimmed V and J ends, which lost 4 bases and 4 bases, there was a span of 13 bases. CDR3 length equals 14 residues.

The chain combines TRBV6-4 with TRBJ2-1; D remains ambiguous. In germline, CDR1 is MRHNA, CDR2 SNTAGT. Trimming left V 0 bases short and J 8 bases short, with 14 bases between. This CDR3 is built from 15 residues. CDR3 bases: TGTGCCAGCAGTGACTCGAATCTGCCCCGGGATGAGCAGTTCTTC. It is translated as CASSDSNLPRDEQFF.

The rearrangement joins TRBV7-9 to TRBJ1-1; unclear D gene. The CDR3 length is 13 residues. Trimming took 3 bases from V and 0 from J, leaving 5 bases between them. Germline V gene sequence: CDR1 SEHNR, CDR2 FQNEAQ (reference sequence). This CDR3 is CASSFSVNTEAFF. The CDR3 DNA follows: TGTGCCAGCAGCTTTTCGGTGAACACTGAAGCTTTCTTT. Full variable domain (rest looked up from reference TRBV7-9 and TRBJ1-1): DTGVSQNPRHKITKRGQNVTFRCDPISEHNRLYWYRQTLGQGPEFLTYFQNEAQLEKSRLLSDRFSAERPKGSFSTLEIQRTEQGDSAMYLCASSFSVNTEAFFGQGTRLTVV.

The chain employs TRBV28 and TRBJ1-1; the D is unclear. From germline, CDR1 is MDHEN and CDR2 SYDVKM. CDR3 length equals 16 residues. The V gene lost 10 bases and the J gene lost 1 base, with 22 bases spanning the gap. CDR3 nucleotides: TGTGCCATCACCGGCTACATGACTGGGAGGAACACTGAAGCTTTCTTT. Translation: CAITGYMTGRNTEAFF.

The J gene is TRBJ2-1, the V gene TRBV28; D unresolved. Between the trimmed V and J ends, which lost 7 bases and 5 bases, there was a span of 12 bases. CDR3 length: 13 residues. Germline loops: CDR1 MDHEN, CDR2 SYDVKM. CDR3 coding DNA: TGTGCCAGCACTGTGGACCGAGACAATGAGCAGTTCTTC. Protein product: CASTVDRDNEQFF.

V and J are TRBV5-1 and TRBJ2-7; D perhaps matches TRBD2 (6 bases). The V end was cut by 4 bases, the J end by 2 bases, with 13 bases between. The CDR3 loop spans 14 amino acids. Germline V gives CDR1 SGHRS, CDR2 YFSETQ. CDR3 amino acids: CASSITSPAYEQYF. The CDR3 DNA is TGCGCCAGCAGCATAACTAGCCCCGCCTACGAGCAGTACTTC.